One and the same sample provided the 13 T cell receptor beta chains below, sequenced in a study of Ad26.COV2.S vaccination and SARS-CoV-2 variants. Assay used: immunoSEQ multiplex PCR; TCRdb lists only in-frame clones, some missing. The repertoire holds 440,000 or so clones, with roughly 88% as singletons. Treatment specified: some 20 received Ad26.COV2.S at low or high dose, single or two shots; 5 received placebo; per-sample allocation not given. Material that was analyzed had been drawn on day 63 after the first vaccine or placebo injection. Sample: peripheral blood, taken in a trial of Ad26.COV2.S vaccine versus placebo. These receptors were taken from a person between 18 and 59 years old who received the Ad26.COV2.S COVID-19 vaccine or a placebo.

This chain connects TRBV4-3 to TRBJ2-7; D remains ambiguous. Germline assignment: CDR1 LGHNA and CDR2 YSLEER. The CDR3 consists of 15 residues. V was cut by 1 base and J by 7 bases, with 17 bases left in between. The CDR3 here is CASSQGSSPLDEQYF. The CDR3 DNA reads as TGCGCCAGCAGCCAAGGTAGTAGCCCCCTTGATGAGCAGTACTTC.

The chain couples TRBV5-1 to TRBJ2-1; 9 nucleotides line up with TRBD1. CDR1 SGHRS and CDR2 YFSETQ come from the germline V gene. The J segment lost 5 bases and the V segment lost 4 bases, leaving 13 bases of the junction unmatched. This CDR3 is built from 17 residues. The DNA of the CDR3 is TGCGCCAGCAGCAAAACTTACTGGACAGGGGACAACAATGAGCAGTTCTTC. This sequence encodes CASSKTYWTGDNNEQFF.

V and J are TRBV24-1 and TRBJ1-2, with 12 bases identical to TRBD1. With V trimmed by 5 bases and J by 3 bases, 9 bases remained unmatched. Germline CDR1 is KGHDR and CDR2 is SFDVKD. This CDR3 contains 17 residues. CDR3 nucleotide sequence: TGTGCCACCAGTGGAGTTATGGGGACAGGGGGCGACTATGGCTACACCTTC. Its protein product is CATSGVMGTGGDYGYTF.

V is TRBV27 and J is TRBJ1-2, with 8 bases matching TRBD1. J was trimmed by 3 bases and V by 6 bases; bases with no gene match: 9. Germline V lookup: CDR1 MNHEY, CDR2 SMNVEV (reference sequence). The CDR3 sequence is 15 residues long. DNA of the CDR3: TGTGCCAGCAGACCTCGACAGGGGTCGGACTATGGCTACACCTTC. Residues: CASRPRQGSDYGYTF.

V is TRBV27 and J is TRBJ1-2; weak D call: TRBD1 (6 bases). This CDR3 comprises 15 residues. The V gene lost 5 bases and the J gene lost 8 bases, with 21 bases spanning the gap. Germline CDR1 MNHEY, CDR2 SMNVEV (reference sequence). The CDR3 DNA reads TGTGCCAGCAGTCCGGGGGCTCCGGGAGGAAAGGGCTACACCTTC. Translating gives CASSPGAPGGKGYTF.

The CDR3 here is CASAVTSGTYEQYF. CDR3 nucleotide sequence: TGTGCCAGCGCCGTCACTAGCGGAACCTACGAGCAGTACTTC. The gene calls are TRBV27 and TRBJ2-7, with 8 nucleotides matching TRBD2. CDR3 size: 14 residues. Germline lookup yields CDR1 MNHEY and CDR2 SMNVEV (reference sequence). J was trimmed by 2 bases and V by 8 bases; bases with no gene match: 8.

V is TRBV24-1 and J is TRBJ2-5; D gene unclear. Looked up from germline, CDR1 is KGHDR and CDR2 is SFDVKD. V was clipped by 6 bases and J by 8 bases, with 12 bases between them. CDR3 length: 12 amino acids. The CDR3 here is CATSLSVGTQYF. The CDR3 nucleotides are TGTGCCACCAGTCTTTCCGTAGGAACCCAGTACTTC.

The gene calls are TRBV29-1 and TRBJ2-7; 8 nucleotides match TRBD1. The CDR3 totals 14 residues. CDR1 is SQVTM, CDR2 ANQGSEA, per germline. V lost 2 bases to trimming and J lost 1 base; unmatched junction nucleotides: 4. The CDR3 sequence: CSVESGTGSYEQYF. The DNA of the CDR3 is TGCAGCGTTGAATCCGGGACAGGTTCCTACGAGCAGTACTTC.

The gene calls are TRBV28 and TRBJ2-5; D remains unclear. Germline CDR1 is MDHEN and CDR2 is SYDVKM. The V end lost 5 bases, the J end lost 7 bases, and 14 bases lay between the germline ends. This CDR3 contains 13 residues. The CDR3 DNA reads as TGTGCCAGCAGTCCCAAGCTTTGGGGGACCCAGTACTTC. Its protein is CASSPKLWGTQYF.

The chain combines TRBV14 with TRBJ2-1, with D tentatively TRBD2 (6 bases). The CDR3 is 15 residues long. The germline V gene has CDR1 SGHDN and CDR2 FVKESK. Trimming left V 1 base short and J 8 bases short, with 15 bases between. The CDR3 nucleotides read TGTGCCAGCAGCCAAGGCCTCGGGACTCCCTATGAGCAGTTCTTC. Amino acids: CASSQGLGTPYEQFF.

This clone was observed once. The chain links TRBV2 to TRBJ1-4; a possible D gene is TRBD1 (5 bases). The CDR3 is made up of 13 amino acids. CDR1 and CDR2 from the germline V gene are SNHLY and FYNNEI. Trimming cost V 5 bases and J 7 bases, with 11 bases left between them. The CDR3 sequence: CASSRDRGEKLFF. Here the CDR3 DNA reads TGTGCCAGCAGTCGGGACCGAGGTGAAAAACTGTTTTTT.

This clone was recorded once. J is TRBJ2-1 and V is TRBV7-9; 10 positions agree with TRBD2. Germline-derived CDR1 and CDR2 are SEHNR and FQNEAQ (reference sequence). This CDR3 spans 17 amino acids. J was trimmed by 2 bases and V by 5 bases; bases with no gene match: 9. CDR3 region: CASSPGGLADTYNEQFF. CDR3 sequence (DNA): TGTGCCAGCAGCCCTGGAGGACTAGCGGATACCTACAATGAGCAGTTCTTC.

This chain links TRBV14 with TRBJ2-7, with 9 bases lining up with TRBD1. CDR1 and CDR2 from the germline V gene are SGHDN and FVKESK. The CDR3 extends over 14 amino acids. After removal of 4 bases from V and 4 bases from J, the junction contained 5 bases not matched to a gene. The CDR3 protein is CASSRGTGTYEQYF. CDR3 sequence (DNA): TGTGCCAGCAGCCGCGGGACAGGGACATACGAGCAGTACTTC.